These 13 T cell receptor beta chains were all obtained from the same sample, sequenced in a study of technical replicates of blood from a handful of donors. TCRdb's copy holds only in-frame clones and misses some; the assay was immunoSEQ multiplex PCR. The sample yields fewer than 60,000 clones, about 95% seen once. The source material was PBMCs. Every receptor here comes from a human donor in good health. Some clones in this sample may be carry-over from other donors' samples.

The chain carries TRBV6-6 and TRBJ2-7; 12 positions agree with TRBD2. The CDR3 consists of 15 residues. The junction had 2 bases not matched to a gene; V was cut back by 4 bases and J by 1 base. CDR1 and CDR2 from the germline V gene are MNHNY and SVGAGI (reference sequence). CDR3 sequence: CASSFGTSGSYEQYF. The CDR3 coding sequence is TGTGCCAGCAGTTTCGGGACTAGCGGGTCCTACGAGCAGTACTTC.

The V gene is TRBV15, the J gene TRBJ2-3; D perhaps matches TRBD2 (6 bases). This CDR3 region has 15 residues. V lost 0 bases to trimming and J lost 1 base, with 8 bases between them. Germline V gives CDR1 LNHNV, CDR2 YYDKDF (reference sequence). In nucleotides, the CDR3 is TGTGCCACCAGCAGAGATGGAGGGGGCACAGATACGCAGTATTTT. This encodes CATSRDGGGTDTQYF.

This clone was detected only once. The DNA of the CDR3 is TGCGCCAGCAGCCGCCTACAGGGGGCTCGAGTCACTGAAGCTTTCTTT. Protein product: CASSRLQGARVTEAFF. This chain connects TRBV4-1 to TRBJ1-1; 9 bases map to TRBD1. Per the germline V gene, CDR1 is MGHRA and CDR2 is YSYEKL. Germline trimming cut 4 bases from V and 4 bases from J; bases unmatched to any gene: 10. The CDR3 runs to 16 residues.

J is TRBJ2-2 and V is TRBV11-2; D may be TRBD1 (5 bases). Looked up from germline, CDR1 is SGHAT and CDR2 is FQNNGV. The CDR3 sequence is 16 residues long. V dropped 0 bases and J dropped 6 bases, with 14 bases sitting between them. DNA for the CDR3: TGTGCCAGCAGCTTAGAACCGGCGCAGGGCGCCGGGGAGCTGTTTTTT. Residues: CASSLEPAQGAGELFF.

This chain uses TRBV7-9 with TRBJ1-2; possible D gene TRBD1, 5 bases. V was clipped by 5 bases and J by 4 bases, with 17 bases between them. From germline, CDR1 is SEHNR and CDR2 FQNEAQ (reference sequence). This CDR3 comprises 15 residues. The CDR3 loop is CASSRTPGLIYGYTF. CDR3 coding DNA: TGTGCCAGCAGCCGAACCCCGGGACTTATCTATGGCTACACCTTC.

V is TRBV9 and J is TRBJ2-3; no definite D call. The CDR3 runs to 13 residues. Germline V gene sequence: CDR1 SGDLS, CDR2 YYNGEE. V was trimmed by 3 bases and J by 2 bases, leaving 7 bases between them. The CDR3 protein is CASSEPYTDTQYF. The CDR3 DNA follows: TGTGCCAGCAGCGAGCCCTACACAGATACGCAGTATTTT.

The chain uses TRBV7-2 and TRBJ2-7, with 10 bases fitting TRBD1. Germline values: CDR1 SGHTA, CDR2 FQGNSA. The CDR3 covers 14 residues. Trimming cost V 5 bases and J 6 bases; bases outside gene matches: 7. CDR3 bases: TGTGCCAGCAGCCCCACCGGGACAGGGGCCGAGCAGTACTTC. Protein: CASSPTGTGAEQYF.

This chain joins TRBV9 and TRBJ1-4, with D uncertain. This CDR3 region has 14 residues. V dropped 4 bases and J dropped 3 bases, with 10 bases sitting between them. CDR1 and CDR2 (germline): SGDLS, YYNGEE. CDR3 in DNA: TGTGCCAGCAGCCTCTCCGCAGCTAATGAAAAACTGTTTTTT. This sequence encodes CASSLSAANEKLFF.

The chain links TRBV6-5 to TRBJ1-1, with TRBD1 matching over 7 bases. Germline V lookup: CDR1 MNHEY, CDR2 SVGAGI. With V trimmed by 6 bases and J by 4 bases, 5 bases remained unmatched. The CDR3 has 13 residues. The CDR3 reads CASRRQGSTEAFF. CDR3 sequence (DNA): TGTGCCAGCAGACGACAGGGTAGCACTGAAGCTTTCTTT.

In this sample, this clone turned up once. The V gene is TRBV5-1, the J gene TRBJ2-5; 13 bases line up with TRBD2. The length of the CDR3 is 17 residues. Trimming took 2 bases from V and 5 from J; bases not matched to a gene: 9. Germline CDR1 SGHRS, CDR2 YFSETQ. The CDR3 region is CASSLGTSGEKGETQYF. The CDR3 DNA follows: TGCGCCAGCAGCTTAGGGACTAGCGGGGAGAAAGGGGAGACCCAGTACTTC.

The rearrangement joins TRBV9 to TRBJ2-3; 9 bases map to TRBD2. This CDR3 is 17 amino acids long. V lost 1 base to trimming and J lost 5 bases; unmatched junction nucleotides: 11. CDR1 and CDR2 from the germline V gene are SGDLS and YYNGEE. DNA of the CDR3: TGTGCCAGCAGCGTAAGTTTAGCGGGGGCCTCGAGAGATACGCAGTATTTT. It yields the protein CASSVSLAGASRDTQYF.

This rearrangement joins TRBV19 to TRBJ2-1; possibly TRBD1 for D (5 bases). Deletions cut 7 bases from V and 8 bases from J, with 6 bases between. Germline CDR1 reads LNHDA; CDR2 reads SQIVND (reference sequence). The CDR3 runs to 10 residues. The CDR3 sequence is CASIGDEQFF. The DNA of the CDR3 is TGTGCCAGTATAGGGGATGAGCAGTTCTTC.

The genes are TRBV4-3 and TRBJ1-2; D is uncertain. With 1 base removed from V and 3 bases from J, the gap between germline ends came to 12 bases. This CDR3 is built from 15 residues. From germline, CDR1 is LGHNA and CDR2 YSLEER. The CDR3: CASSQGIRTHYGYTF. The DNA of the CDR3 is TGCGCCAGCAGCCAAGGAATCAGGACTCACTATGGCTACACCTTC.